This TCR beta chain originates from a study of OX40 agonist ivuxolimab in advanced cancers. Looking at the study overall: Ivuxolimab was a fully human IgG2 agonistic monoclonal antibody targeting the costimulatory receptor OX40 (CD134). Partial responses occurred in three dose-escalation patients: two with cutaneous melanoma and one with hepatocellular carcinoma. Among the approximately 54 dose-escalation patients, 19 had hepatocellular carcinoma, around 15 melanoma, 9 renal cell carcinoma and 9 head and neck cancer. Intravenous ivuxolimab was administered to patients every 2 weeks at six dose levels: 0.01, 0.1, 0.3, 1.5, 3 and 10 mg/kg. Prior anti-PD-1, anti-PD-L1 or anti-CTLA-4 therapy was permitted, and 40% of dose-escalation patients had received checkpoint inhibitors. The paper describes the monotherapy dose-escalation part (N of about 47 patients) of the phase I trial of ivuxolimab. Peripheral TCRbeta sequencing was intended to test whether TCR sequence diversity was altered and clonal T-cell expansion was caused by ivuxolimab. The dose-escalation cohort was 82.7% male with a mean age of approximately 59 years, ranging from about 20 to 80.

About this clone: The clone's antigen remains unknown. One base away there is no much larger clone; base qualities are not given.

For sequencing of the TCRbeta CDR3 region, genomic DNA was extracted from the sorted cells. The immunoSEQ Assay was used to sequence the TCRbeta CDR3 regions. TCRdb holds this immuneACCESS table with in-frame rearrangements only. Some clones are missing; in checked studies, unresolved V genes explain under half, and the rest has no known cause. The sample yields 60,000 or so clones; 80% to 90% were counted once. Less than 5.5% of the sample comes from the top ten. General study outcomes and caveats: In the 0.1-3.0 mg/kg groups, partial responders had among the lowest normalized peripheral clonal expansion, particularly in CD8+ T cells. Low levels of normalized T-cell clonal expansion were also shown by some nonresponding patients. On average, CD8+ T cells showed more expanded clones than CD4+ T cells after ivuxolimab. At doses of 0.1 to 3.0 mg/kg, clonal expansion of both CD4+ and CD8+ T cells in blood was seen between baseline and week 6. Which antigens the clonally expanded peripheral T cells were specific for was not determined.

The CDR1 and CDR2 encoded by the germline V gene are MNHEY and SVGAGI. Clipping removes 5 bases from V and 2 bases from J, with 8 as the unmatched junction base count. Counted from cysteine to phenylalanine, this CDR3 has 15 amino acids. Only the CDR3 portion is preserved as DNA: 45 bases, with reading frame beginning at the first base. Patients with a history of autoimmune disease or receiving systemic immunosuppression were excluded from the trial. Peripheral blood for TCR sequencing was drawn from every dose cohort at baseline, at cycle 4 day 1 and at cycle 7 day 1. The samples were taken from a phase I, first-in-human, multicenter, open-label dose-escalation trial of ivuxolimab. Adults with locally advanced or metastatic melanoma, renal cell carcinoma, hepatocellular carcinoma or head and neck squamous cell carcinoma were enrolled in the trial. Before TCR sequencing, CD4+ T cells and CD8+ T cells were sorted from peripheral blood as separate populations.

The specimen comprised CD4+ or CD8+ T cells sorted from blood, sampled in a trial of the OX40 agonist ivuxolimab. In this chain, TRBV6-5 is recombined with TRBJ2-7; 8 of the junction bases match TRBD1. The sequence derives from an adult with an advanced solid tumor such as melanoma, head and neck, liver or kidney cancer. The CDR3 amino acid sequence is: CASSKPGQVTYEQYF. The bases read TGTGCCAGCAGTAAACCGGGACAGGTTACCTACGAGCAGTACTTC.